This TCR beta chain was recorded in a study of shared clonotypes between healthy human individuals. As to this clone: Antigen unknown.

Generated by immunoSEQ multiplex PCR, the TCRdb table keeps only in-frame clones and is missing some. Found here are some 1.5 million clones, about 98% of them singletons; the top ten hold roughly 0.42%. General study points: Estimated richness was generally greater in naive than memory subsets. Though the depth was large, rarefaction showed that sorted-subset sequencing was incomplete.

Donation came from healthy HIV-negative adults that had no recent acute infections or vaccinations. The authors divided CD4+ cells into CD45RA+ naive and CD45RA-negative memory subsets. The junction had 5 bases not matched to a gene; V was cut back by 7 bases and J by 4 bases. Germline assignment: CDR1 SGHRS and CDR2 YFSETQ. The CDR3 length is 14 residues. The sequenced sample consisted of naive CD4+ T cells sorted from blood. Indicated subset: CD45RA+ positively selected. The clonotype was recovered from a man aged 25-45 years in good health. V usage is TRBV5-1 and J usage is TRBJ2-2, with 9 nucleotides matching TRBD2. CDR3 protein: CASHSTSGTGELFF. Here the CDR3 DNA reads TGCGCCAGCCATTCGACTAGCGGCACCGGGGAGCTGTTTTTT.